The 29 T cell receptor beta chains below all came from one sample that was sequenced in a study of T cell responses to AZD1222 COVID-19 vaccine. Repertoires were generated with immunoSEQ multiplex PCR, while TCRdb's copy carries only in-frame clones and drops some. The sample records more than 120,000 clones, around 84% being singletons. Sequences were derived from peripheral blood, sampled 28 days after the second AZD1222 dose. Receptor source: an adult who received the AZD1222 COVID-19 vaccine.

In DNA, the CDR3 is TGTGCCAGCAGTGAACAAAAAAAGCTAGCATCCTACGAGCAGTACTTC. This encodes CASSEQKKLASYEQYF. The rearrangement joins TRBV2 to TRBJ2-7; maybe TRBD2 (5 bases). Germline CDR1 is SNHLY and CDR2 is FYNNEI. V shed 2 bases and J shed 1 base, with 15 bases lying between them. The CDR3 covers 16 residues.

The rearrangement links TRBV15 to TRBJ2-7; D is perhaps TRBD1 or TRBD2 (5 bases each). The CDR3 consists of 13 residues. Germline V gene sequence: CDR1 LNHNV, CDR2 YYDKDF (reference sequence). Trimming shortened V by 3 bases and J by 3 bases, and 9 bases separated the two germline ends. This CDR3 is CATSSSGSYEQYF. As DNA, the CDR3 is TGTGCCACCAGCAGTTCAGGGAGCTACGAGCAGTACTTC.

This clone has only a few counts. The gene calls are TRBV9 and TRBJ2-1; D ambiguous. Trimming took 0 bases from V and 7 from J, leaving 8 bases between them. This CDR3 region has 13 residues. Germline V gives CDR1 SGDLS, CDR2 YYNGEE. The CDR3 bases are TGTGCCAGCAGCGTAGTTTATGGAAATGAGCAGTTCTTC. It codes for CASSVVYGNEQFF.

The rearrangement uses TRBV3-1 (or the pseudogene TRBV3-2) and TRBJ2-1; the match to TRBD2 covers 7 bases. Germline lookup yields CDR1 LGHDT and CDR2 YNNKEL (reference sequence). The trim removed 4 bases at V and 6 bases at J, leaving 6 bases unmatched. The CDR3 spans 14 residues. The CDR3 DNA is TGTGCCAGCAGCCGGACGGGAGGTCCCAATGAGCAGTTCTTC. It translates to CASSRTGGPNEQFF.

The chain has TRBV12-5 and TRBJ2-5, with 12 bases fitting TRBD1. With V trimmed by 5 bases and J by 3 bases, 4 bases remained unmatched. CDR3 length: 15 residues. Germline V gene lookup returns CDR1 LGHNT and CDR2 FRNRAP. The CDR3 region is CASGQGTGGKETQYF. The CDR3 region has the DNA TGTGCTAGTGGTCAAGGGACAGGGGGCAAAGAGACCCAGTACTTC.

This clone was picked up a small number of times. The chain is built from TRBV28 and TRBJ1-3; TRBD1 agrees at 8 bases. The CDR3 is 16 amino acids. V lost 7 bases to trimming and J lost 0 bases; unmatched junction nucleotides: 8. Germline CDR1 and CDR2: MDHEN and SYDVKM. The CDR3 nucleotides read TGTGCCAGCATCCCTGACAGGGGAATCTCTGGAAACACCATATATTTT. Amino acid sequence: CASIPDRGISGNTIYF.

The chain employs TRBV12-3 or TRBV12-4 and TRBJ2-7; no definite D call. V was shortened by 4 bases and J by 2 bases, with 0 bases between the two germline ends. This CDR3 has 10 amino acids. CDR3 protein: CASSSYEQYF. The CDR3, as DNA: TGTGCCAGCAGTTCCTACGAGCAGTACTTC.

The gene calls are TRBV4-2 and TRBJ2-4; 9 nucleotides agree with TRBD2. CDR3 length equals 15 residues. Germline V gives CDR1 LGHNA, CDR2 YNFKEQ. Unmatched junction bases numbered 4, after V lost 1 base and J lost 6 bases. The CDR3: CASSQVGLAGNIQYF. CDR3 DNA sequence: TGTGCCAGCAGCCAAGTGGGACTAGCAGGAAACATTCAGTACTTC.

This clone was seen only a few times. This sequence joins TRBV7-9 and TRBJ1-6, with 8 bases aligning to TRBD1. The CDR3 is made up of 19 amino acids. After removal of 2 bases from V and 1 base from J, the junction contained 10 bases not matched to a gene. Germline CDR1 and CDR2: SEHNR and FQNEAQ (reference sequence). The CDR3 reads CASSLSAGGMGSYNSPLHF. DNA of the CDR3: TGTGCCAGCAGCTTATCCGCAGGGGGCATGGGGTCCTATAATTCACCCCTCCACTTT.

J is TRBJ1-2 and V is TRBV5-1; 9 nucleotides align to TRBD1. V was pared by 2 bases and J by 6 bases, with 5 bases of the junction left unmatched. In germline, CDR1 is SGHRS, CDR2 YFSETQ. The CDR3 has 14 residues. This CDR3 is CASSFRDRENGYTF. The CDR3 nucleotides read TGCGCCAGCAGCTTTCGGGACAGGGAGAATGGCTACACCTTC.

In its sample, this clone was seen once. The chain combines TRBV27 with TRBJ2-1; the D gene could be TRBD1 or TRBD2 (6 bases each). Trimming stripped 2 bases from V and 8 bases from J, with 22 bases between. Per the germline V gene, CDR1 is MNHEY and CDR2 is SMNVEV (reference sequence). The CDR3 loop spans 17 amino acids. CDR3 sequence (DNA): TGTGCCAGCAGTTTAATGTTGGCGGGACAATTACTGGATGAGCAGTTCTTC. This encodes CASSLMLAGQLLDEQFF.

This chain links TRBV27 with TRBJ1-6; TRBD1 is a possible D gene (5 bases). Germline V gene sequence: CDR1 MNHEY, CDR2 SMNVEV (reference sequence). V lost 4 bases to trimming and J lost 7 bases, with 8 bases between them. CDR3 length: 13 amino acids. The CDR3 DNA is TGTGCCAGCAGTTGGGACTGGAATTCACCCCTCCACTTT. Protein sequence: CASSWDWNSPLHF.

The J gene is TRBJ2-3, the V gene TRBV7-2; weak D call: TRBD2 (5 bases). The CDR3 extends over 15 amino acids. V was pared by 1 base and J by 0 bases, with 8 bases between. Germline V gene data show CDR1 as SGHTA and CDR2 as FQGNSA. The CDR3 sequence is CASSLDWTSTDTQYF. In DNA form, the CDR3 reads TGTGCCAGCAGCTTAGATTGGACTAGCACAGATACGCAGTATTTT.

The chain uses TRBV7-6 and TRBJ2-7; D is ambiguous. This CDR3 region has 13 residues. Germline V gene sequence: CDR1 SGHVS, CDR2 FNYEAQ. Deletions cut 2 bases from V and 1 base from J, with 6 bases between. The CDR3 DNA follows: TGTGCCAGCAGCTTAACCCCATCCTACGAGCAGTACTTC. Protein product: CASSLTPSYEQYF.

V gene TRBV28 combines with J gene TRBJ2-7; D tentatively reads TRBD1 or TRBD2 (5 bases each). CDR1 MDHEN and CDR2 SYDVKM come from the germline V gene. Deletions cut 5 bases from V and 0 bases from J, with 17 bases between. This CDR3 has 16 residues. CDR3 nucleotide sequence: TGTGCCAGCAGTCCCCATGGGACCGGATCCTCCTACGAGCAGTACTTC. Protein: CASSPHGTGSSYEQYF.

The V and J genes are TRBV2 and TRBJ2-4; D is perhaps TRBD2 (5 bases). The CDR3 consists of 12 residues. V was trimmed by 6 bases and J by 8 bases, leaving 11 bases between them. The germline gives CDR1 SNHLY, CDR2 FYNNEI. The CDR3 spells CASRPGGDIQYF. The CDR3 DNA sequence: TGTGCCAGCAGGCCTGGAGGAGACATTCAGTACTTC.

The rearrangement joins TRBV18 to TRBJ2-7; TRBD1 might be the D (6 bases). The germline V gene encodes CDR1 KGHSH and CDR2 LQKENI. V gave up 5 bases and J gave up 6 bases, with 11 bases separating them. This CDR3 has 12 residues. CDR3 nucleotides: TGTGCCAGCTCATTCCCAGGGGTCGAGCAGTACTTC. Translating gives CASSFPGVEQYF.

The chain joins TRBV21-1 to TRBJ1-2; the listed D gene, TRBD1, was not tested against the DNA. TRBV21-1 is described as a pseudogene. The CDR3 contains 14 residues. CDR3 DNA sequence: TGTGCCAGCAGCAGAGAGGTGGGCAGGGCGGTGAGGACCTTC. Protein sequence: CASSREVGRAVRTF.

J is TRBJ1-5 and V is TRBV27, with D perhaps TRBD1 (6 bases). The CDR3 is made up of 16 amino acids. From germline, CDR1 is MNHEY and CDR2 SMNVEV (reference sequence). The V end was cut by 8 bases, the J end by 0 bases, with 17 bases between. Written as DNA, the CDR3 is TGTGCCAGCGGACAGTTTGGACGGTATAGCAATCAGCCCCAGCATTTT. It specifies CASGQFGRYSNQPQHF.

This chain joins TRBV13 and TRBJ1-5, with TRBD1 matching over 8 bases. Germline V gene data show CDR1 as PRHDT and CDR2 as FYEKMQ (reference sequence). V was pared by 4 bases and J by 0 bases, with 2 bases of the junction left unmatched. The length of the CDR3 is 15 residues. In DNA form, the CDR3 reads TGTGCCAGCAGCTCGGGACAGGATAGCAATCAGCCCCAGCATTTT. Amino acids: CASSSGQDSNQPQHF.

The CDR3 sequence: CASSLSGTASSYNSPLHF. CDR3 DNA sequence: TGTGCCAGCAGCCTATCCGGGACCGCCAGCTCCTATAATTCACCCCTCCACTTT. The V gene is TRBV4-2, the J gene TRBJ1-6, with D possibly TRBD1 on 5 matching bases. The V and J ends lost 4 bases and 0 bases respectively, with 16 bases between them. Germline V gene lookup returns CDR1 LGHNA and CDR2 YNFKEQ. This CDR3 contains 18 residues.

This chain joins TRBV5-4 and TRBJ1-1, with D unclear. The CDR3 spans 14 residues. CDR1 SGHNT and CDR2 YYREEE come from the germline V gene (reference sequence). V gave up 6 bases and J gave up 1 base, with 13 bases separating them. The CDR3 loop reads CASTLGVGNTEAFF. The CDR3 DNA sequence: TGTGCCAGCACCCTTGGGGTGGGGAACACTGAAGCTTTCTTT.

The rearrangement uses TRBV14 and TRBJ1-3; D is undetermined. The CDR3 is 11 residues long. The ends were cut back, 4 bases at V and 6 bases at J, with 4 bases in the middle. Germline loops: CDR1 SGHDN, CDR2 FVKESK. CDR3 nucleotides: TGTGCCAGCAGCCTCGCAAACACCATATATTTT. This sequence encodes CASSLANTIYF. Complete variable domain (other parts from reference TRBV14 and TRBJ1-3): EAGVTQFPSHSVIEKGQTVTLRCDPISGHDNLYWYRRVMGKEIKFLLHFVKESKQDESGMPNNRFLAERTGGTYSTLKVQPAELEDSGVYFCASSLANTIYFGEGSWLTVV.

The CDR3 protein is CAIGAAISTDTQYF. The CDR3 region has the DNA TGTGCCATCGGAGCGGCGATAAGCACAGATACGCAGTATTTT. The chain employs TRBV28 and TRBJ2-3; TRBD2 is a possible D gene (5 bases). V was shortened by 10 bases and J by 0 bases, with 14 bases between the two germline ends. Germline assignment: CDR1 MDHEN and CDR2 SYDVKM. This CDR3 is 14 amino acids long.

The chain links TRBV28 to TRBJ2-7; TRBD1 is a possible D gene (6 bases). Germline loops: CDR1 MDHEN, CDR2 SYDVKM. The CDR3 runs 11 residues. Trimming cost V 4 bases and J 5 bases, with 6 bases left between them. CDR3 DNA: TGTGCCAGCAGTTGGACAGACGAGCAGTACTTC. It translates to CASSWTDEQYF.

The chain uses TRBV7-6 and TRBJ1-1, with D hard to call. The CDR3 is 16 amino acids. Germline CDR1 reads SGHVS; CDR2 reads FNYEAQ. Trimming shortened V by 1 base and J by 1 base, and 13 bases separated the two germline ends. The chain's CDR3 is CASSLGSTVSNTEAFF. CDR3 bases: TGTGCCAGCAGCTTAGGTTCTACAGTCTCGAACACTGAAGCTTTCTTT.

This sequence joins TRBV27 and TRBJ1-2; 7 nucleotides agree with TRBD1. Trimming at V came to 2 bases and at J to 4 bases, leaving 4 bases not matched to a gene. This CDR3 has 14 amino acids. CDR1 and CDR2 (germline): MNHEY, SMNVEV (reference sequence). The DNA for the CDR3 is TGTGCCAGCAGTTTAAGGGGACAGAGCTATGGCTACACCTTC. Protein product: CASSLRGQSYGYTF.

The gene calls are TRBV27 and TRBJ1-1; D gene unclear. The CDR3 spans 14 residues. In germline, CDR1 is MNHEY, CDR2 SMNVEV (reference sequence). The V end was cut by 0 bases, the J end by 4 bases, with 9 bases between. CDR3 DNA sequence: TGTGCCAGCAGTTTATCGGTGGGGTCCACTGAAGCTTTCTTT. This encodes CASSLSVGSTEAFF.

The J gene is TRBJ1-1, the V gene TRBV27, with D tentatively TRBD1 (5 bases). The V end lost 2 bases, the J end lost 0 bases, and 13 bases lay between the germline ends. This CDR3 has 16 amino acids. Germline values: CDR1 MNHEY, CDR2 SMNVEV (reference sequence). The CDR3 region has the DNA TGTGCCAGCAGTTTAACAGGCCCACCCATGAACACTGAAGCTTTCTTT. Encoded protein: CASSLTGPPMNTEAFF.